Included here is one TCR beta chain sequence, with context. This entry is derived from a study of blood T cells in healthy people across ages. With a J-beta primer mix and a sample-barcoded 5' primer, a second PCR ran 7 to 11 cycles. TCRdb analysed the 5' RACE reads with MiXCR anew, one entry per CDR3 protein. The sample includes about 1.5 million distinct CDR3 sequences, roughly 43% seen only once; the top ten take 4%. CDR3 size: 15 residues. From germline, CDR1 is MNHEY and CDR2 SMNVEV (reference sequence). Trimming pared 7 bases from V and 5 bases from J, leaving 15 bases between. The source material was blood. The chain links TRBV27 to TRBJ1-6, with D possibly being TRBD1 (5 bases). This TCR was sampled from a woman aged 18-29 years in good health. The CDR3 sequence: CASTLAGGHNSPLHF. DNA of the CDR3: TGTGCCAGCACCTTAGCCGGGGGTCATAATTCACCCCTCCACTTT.